Shown below are 19 T cell receptor beta chains from a single sample sequenced in a study of cytomegalovirus exposure and HLA in healthy donors. The repertoire was sequenced with immunoSEQ multiplex PCR; TCRdb's copy has only in-frame clones and lacks some. The sample contains roughly 150,000 clones, more than 75% of which appear only once. The specimen was PBMCs. These receptors were taken from a man aged 18 to 30 in good health and CMV-seronegative.

This chain uses TRBV6-5 with TRBJ1-2, with a tentative D call TRBD1 (5 bases). V shed 0 bases and J shed 8 bases, with 13 bases lying between them. This CDR3 has 14 residues. Germline CDR1 reads MNHEY; CDR2 reads SVGAGI. CDR3 sequence reads: CASSYSGGAWGYTF. The CDR3 DNA reads TGTGCCAGCAGTTACTCGGGAGGGGCGTGGGGCTACACCTTC.

J is TRBJ1-2 and V is TRBV7-9; tentatively, D is TRBD1 (5 bases). The V and J ends lost 5 bases and 2 bases respectively, with 12 bases between them. Germline lookup yields CDR1 SEHNR and CDR2 FQNEAQ (reference sequence). This CDR3 spans 14 amino acids. Written as DNA, the CDR3 is TGTGCCAGCAGCATCGCAGGGTTAAACTATGGCTACACCTTC. Translating it yields CASSIAGLNYGYTF.

The genes are TRBV5-1 and TRBJ2-5; a possible D gene is TRBD1 (5 bases). Germline CDR1 reads SGHRS; CDR2 reads YFSETQ. V was clipped by 4 bases and J by 3 bases, with 16 bases between them. The CDR3 loop spans 15 amino acids. In DNA, the CDR3 is TGCGCCAGCAGCGGTTTCACCGACAGAGAAGAGACCCAGTACTTC. It codes for CASSGFTDREETQYF.

The chain joins TRBV27 to TRBJ2-7, with a tentative D call TRBD1 (5 bases). The germline V and J ends were trimmed by 3 bases and 4 bases, with 13 bases remaining between them. CDR1 and CDR2 from the germline V gene are MNHEY and SMNVEV (reference sequence). The CDR3 consists of 14 residues. CDR3 amino acids: CASSFTQGGYEQYF. The CDR3 DNA follows: TGTGCCAGCAGTTTTACCCAGGGTGGGTACGAGCAGTACTTC.

Turning to this clone: Other nucleotide sequences from this sample produce the same CDR3. V is TRBV6-6 and J is TRBJ1-5; no firm D call. The germline CDR1 and CDR2 sequences are MNHNY and SVGAGI (reference sequence). V lost 3 bases and J 4 bases, leaving 4 bases between the germline ends. There are 12 residues in the CDR3. The CDR3 nucleotides are TGTGCCAGCAGTTATCTAAATCAGCCCCAGCATTTT. This gives the protein CASSYLNQPQHF.

J is TRBJ2-7 and V is TRBV5-1; 12 bases match TRBD1. This CDR3 has 13 amino acids. Germline loops: CDR1 SGHRS, CDR2 YFSETQ. Trimming at V came to 3 bases and at J to 7 bases, leaving 2 bases not matched to a gene. CDR3 protein: CASSWDRGQEQYF. CDR3 nucleotide sequence: TGCGCCAGCAGCTGGGACAGGGGGCAAGAGCAGTACTTC.

The chain uses TRBV7-9 and TRBJ2-1; the match to TRBD2 covers 8 bases. V shed 5 bases and J 4 bases; nucleotides not matched to a gene: 7. Germline-derived CDR1 and CDR2 are SEHNR and FQNEAQ (reference sequence). This CDR3 contains 15 residues. As DNA, the CDR3 is TGTGCCAGCAGCGTGAGCGGGGGAGGGTACAATGAGCAGTTCTTC. It yields the protein CASSVSGGGYNEQFF.

V gene TRBV9 combines with J gene TRBJ1-1; D is perhaps TRBD1 (5 bases). The CDR3 has 16 residues. Trimming removed 4 bases from V and 4 bases from J, with 20 bases in between. Germline CDR1 is SGDLS and CDR2 is YYNGEE. Here the CDR3 reads CASSPRQGWMITEAFF. The DNA of the CDR3 is TGTGCCAGCAGCCCCAGGCAGGGATGGATGATCACTGAAGCTTTCTTT.

This chain uses TRBV4-2 with TRBJ1-4; D may be TRBD1 (6 bases). Per the germline V gene, CDR1 is LGHNA and CDR2 is YNFKEQ. The CDR3 is made up of 15 amino acids. The ends were cut back, 1 base at V and 5 bases at J, with 11 bases in the middle. The chain's CDR3 is CASSQGSRGNEKLFF. The CDR3 coding sequence is TGTGCCAGCAGCCAAGGTTCAAGGGGGAATGAAAAACTGTTTTTT.

This sequence joins TRBV19 and TRBJ2-7; 14 positions match TRBD2. Germline V gene lookup returns CDR1 LNHDA and CDR2 SQIVND (reference sequence). Trimming at V came to 2 bases and at J to 6 bases, leaving 3 bases not matched to a gene. The length of the CDR3 is 15 residues. The CDR3, as DNA: TGTGCCAGTAGTATACGACTAGCGGGAGGGCTCGAGCAGTACTTC. Translating it yields CASSIRLAGGLEQYF. Complete variable domain (other parts from reference TRBV19 and TRBJ2-7): DGGITQSPKYLFRKEGQNVTLSCEQNLNHDAMYWYRQDPGQGLRLIYYSQIVNDFQKGDIAEGYSVSREKKESFPLTVTSAQKNPTAFYLCASSIRLAGGLEQYFGPGTRLTVT.

V gene TRBV15 combines with J gene TRBJ2-7, with 7 bases identical to TRBD2. Germline V lookup: CDR1 LNHNV, CDR2 YYDKDF (reference sequence). The V and J ends lost 0 bases and 3 bases, in that order; junction bases with no gene match: 2. The CDR3 has 14 amino acids. The CDR3 reads CATSRDPSGYEQYF. The DNA of the CDR3 is TGTGCCACCAGCAGAGATCCTAGCGGCTACGAGCAGTACTTC.

This clone has just one count. The genes are TRBV7-6 and TRBJ2-2; the D is unclear. The CDR3 is made up of 13 amino acids. The germline V and J ends were trimmed by 5 bases and 5 bases, with 9 bases remaining between them. Germline lookup yields CDR1 SGHVS and CDR2 FNYEAQ. The CDR3 region is CASSPLVTGELFF. The CDR3 nucleotides read TGTGCCAGCAGCCCCCTCGTGACCGGGGAGCTGTTTTTT.

The rearrangement links TRBV11-2 to TRBJ1-2; 7 bases match TRBD1. V shed 5 bases and J 5 bases; nucleotides not matched to a gene: 11. CDR1 and CDR2 from the germline V gene are SGHAT and FQNNGV. This CDR3 has 15 residues. In DNA form, the CDR3 reads TGTGCCAGCAGCCCGGTGCAAGGGGGCTTGTATGGCTACACCTTC. Its protein is CASSPVQGGLYGYTF.

The CDR3 sequence: CASSPGQGDGYTF. The CDR3 coding sequence is TGCGCCAGCAGCCCAGGACAGGGTGATGGCTACACCTTC. The chain carries TRBV5-1 and TRBJ1-2; 8 nucleotides align to TRBD1. Trimming at V came to 4 bases and at J to 6 bases, leaving 5 bases not matched to a gene. Germline values: CDR1 SGHRS, CDR2 YFSETQ. The length of the CDR3 is 13 residues. Drawing the rest from reference TRBV5-1 and TRBJ1-2, the complete variable domain is KAGVTQTPRYLIKTRGQQVTLSCSPISGHRSVSWYQQTPGQGLQFLFEYFSETQRNKGNFPGRFSGRQFSNSRSEMNVSTLELGDSALYLCASSPGQGDGYTFGSGTRLTVV.

The chain has TRBV6-6 and TRBJ2-7, with 11 bases that match TRBD1. The V segment lost 7 bases and the J segment 4 bases; nucleotides outside the gene matches: 3. This CDR3 has 13 amino acids. Germline V gene lookup returns CDR1 MNHNY and CDR2 SVGAGI (reference sequence). The CDR3, as DNA: TGTGCCAGCATCCGGGACAGGGGGTACGAGCAGTACTTC. The encoded protein is CASIRDRGYEQYF.

V is TRBV27 and J is TRBJ2-6; 8 nucleotides match TRBD2. CDR1 is MNHEY, CDR2 SMNVEV, per germline (reference sequence). J lost 0 bases, V lost 3 bases, and 10 bases had no gene match. CDR3 length equals 19 residues. CDR3 loop: CASSFGSLAGNSGANVLTF. CDR3 sequence (DNA): TGTGCCAGCAGTTTCGGGTCCCTAGCGGGCAACTCTGGGGCCAACGTCCTGACTTTC.

This clone was detected a few times. This rearrangement joins TRBV5-4 to TRBJ2-7; no clear D gene. The CDR3 is made up of 12 amino acids. Trimming took off 5 bases at V and 1 base at J, with 7 bases between the two ends. Germline assignment: CDR1 SGHNT and CDR2 YYREEE (reference sequence). CDR3 amino acids: CASSTESYEQYF. CDR3 DNA sequence: TGTGCCAGCAGTACAGAATCCTACGAGCAGTACTTC.

The chain uses TRBV28 and TRBJ2-3; D ambiguous. This CDR3 is built from 15 residues. V was trimmed by 2 bases and J by 3 bases, leaving 12 bases between them. Per the germline V gene, CDR1 is MDHEN and CDR2 is SYDVKM. CDR3 nucleotide sequence: TGTGCCAGCAGTTTAGTTAGGAGTGGGACAGATACGCAGTATTTT. Its translation: CASSLVRSGTDTQYF.

This clone appeared once. The chain joins TRBV9 to TRBJ2-7, with D tentatively TRBD2 (7 bases). V gave up 1 base and J gave up 3 bases, with 14 bases separating them. The CDR3 consists of 15 residues. Looked up from germline, CDR1 is SGDLS and CDR2 is YYNGEE. The DNA for the CDR3 is TGTGCCAGCAGCGTAAACCCAGGGGAGGGCTACGAGCAGTACTTC. Translated, it gives CASSVNPGEGYEQYF. Together with reference TRBV9 and TRBJ2-7, the CDR3 gives the full variable domain: DSGVTQTPKHLITATGQRVTLRCSPRSGDLSVYWYQQSLDQGLQFLIQYYNGEERAKGNILERFSAQQFPDLHSELNLSSLELGDSALYFCASSVNPGEGYEQYFGPGTRLTVT.